This T cell receptor beta chain emerged from a study of cytomegalovirus exposure and HLA in healthy donors. General observations from the study: 150 to 200 TCR beta chains were listed as cytomegalovirus-associated. HLA alleles were associated with 16,951 TCR beta sequences in a later analysis at 0.05 false discovery rate.

Points on this clone: Its antigen remains unidentified.

The study ran its PCR with 60 Vbeta and 13 Jbeta primers. Only in-frame clones appear in the TCRdb table, and some are missing; sequencing was by immunoSEQ multiplex PCR. The data show around 120,000 clones, around four fifths seen once. The sequence derives from a boy aged 2 to 10 in good health and CMV-seronegative. The sample consisted of PBMCs.

Here the CDR3 DNA reads TGTGCCAGCAGTTCTCGTCCGAGGGGGACTGAAGCTTTCTTT. This codes for CASSSRPRGTEAFF. The chain has TRBV27 and TRBJ1-1, with a weak D call TRBD1 (6 bases). Germline CDR1 and CDR2: MNHEY and SMNVEV (reference sequence). The V end was cut by 4 bases, the J end by 5 bases, with 14 bases between. The length of the CDR3 is 14 residues.